These 16 T cell receptor beta chains originate from one sample sequenced in a study of T and B cells in COVID-19 patients (dated by TCRdb to the early 2020s). Genomic DNA extracted from blood was used in amounts of roughly 250-500 ng for amplification of TRB repertoires. Sequencer: Illumina MiSeq. Multiplex PCR with BIOMED2 TRB-A/B primer pools was used to amplify the TRB rearrangements. TCRdb applied fastp at Q25 and MiXCR to the public reads, then kept only in-frame beta chains. One record per CDR3 amino acid sequence lists the most common genes and DNA. This sample lists approximately 17,000 distinct CDR3 sequences; 25% to 30% were detected once. In total, the top ten clones hold around 4.3% of the sample. The sequencing input was blood. The receptors shown here come from a human donor who had recovered from COVID-19.

The rearrangement uses TRBV20-1 and TRBJ2-5; D may be TRBD1 (6 bases). V gave up 6 bases and J gave up 1 base, with 12 bases separating them. CDR1 and CDR2 (germline): DFQATT, SNEGSKA (reference sequence). This CDR3 is 13 amino acids long. CDR3 nucleotide sequence: TGCAGTGCGACGGACAGCTTCCAAGAGACCCAGTACTTC. It yields the protein CSATDSFQETQYF.

J is TRBJ2-5 and V is TRBV2, with D possibly TRBD2 on 5 matching bases. Trimming pared 4 bases from V and 5 bases from J, leaving 14 bases between. There are 14 residues in the CDR3. The germline V gene has CDR1 SNHLY and CDR2 FYNNEI. The CDR3 sequence is CASSVVGAGETQYF. CDR3 DNA sequence: TGTGCCAGCAGTGTGGTGGGTGCGGGCGAGACCCAGTACTTC.

The chain employs TRBV5-4 and TRBJ2-3; maybe TRBD1 (6 bases). Trimming removed 5 bases from V and 1 base from J, with 11 bases in between. The CDR3 sequence is 14 residues long. Germline CDR1 and CDR2: SGHNT and YYREEE (reference sequence). CDR3 DNA: TGTGCCAGCAGAACAGGGCGGGGCACAGATACGCAGTATTTT. Its protein is CASRTGRGTDTQYF.

The chain links TRBV29-1 to TRBJ2-3; 8 positions agree with TRBD2. V was pared by 4 bases and J by 2 bases, with 5 bases of the junction left unmatched. Germline V gives CDR1 SQVTM, CDR2 ANQGSEA. This CDR3 is built from 14 residues. CDR3 sequence (DNA): TGCAGCGTTGGAGCGGGGGAGTACACAGATACGCAGTATTTT. Residues: CSVGAGEYTDTQYF.

In its sample, this clonotype was seen many times. The chain uses TRBV19 and TRBJ1-2, with a weak D call TRBD1 (5 bases). Trimming pared 4 bases from V and 1 base from J, leaving 22 bases between. The CDR3 sequence is 18 residues long. CDR1 and CDR2 (germline): LNHDA, SQIVND (reference sequence). CDR3 nucleotides: TGTGCCAGTAGTAATAGCCCCAGGGCTGAATCTTTTAACTATGGCTACACCTTC. Protein sequence: CASSNSPRAESFNYGYTF. Looking up the rest from reference TRBV19 and TRBJ1-2 gives the full variable domain: DGGITQSPKYLFRKEGQNVTLSCEQNLNHDAMYWYRQDPGQGLRLIYYSQIVNDFQKGDIAEGYSVSREKKESFPLTVTSAQKNPTAFYLCASSNSPRAESFNYGYTFGSGTRLTVV.

To note about this clonotype: This may come from a read error, since a much larger clone is one base off. The chain links TRBV12-3 or TRBV12-4 to TRBJ2-2; D gene uncertain. This CDR3 is 16 amino acids long. This CDR3 is CAGSLSVGWYTGELFF. The CDR3 DNA follows: TGTGCCGGCAGTTTAAGTGTGGGGTGGTACACCGGGGAGCTGTTTTTT.

The chain carries TRBV5-1 and TRBJ2-1; 9 nucleotides match TRBD2. Germline lookup yields CDR1 SGHRS and CDR2 YFSETQ. After removal of 4 bases from V and 1 base from J, the junction contained 6 bases not matched to a gene. There are 16 residues in the CDR3. CDR3 DNA: TGCGCCAGCAGCAACCAGCTAGCGGGGTCCTACAATGAGCAGTTCTTC. Translated, it gives CASSNQLAGSYNEQFF.

The chain links TRBV5-1 to TRBJ2-7; TRBD1 matches 9 bases. Germline CDR1 reads SGHRS; CDR2 reads YFSETQ. V gave up 2 bases and J gave up 6 bases; unmatched junction bases: 6. CDR3 length: 14 residues. The CDR3 coding sequence is TGCGCCAGCAGCTTTGACAGGGGGTATGGCGAGCAGTACTTC. Protein sequence: CASSFDRGYGEQYF.

This chain links TRBV5-5 with TRBJ2-3, with a tentative D call TRBD2 (5 bases). The CDR3 loop spans 15 amino acids. CDR1 is SGHKS, CDR2 YYEKEE, per germline (reference sequence). The V end was cut by 0 bases, the J end by 4 bases, with 12 bases between. For the CDR3, the DNA is TGTGCCAGCAGCTTGGCCGGGGAGTTCGCAGATACGCAGTATTTT. Translation gives CASSLAGEFADTQYF.

This clonotype was counted only a few times. V usage is TRBV12-3 or TRBV12-4 and J usage is TRBJ1-4, with 8 bases that match TRBD1. The J segment lost 8 bases and the V segment lost 3 bases, leaving 5 bases of the junction unmatched. This CDR3 spans 14 amino acids. The CDR3 loop reads CASSFQGAGEKLFF. The CDR3, as DNA: TGTGCCAGCAGTTTTCAGGGGGCGGGGGAAAAACTGTTTTTT.

The chain links TRBV14 to TRBJ1-6, with TRBD1 as a possible D gene (5 bases). Germline V CDR1 and CDR2: SGHDN, FVKESK. The V and J ends lost 3 bases and 9 bases respectively, with 21 bases between them. This CDR3 has 17 amino acids. CDR3 sequence (DNA): TGTGCCAGCAGCCATGACCCGGTGGGGACTCTGGGTTCACCCCTCCACTTT. Encoded protein: CASSHDPVGTLGSPLHF.

This clonotype showed up just a few times. V is TRBV7-9 and J is TRBJ2-2; D is uncertain. Deletions cut 4 bases from V and 6 bases from J, with 9 bases between. The CDR3 covers 13 residues. CDR1 SEHNR and CDR2 FQNEAQ come from the germline V gene (reference sequence). This chain's CDR3 is CASSSVGAGELFF. CDR3 sequence (DNA): TGTGCCAGCAGCTCGGTCGGCGCCGGGGAGCTGTTTTTT.

The chain is built from TRBV6-2 or TRBV6-3 and TRBJ2-1, with D unclear. Trimming cost V 1 base and J 3 bases, with 7 bases left between them. Germline V gene lookup returns CDR1 MNHEY and CDR2 SVGEGT. This CDR3 region has 14 residues. CDR3 sequence reads: CASSYYSYYNEQFF. For the CDR3, the DNA is TGTGCCAGCAGTTACTACAGTTACTACAATGAGCAGTTCTTC.

There are a few counts of this clonotype. The chain employs TRBV4-3 and TRBJ2-1; 7 nucleotides agree with TRBD1. This CDR3 has 14 residues. Germline CDR1 and CDR2: LGHNA and YSLEER. The V and J ends lost 2 bases and 8 bases, in that order; junction bases with no gene match: 6. CDR3 nucleotide sequence: TGCGCCAGCAGCCAAACGGGACAGATCGATGAGCAGTTCTTC. Translating it yields CASSQTGQIDEQFF.

The gene calls are TRBV6-2 or TRBV6-3 and TRBJ1-2; D ambiguous. Germline CDR1 is MNHEY and CDR2 is SVGEGT. The CDR3 is 13 amino acids. Trimming took 0 bases from V and 5 from J, leaving 7 bases between them. CDR3 in DNA: TGTGCCAGCAGTTACTCGGAGGCGTATGGCTACACCTTC. Protein sequence: CASSYSEAYGYTF.

This clonotype was detected ten times or more. The genes are TRBV6-5 and TRBJ2-7, with 7 bases matching TRBD1. V gave up 5 bases and J gave up 2 bases; unmatched junction bases: 9. This CDR3 has 15 residues. Per the germline V gene, CDR1 is MNHEY and CDR2 is SVGAGI. The CDR3 protein is CASSEERGQTYEQYF. The CDR3 region has the DNA TGTGCCAGCAGTGAAGAAAGGGGACAGACCTACGAGCAGTACTTC.